The rows below give T cell receptor beta chains drawn from one sample of a study of CXCR3-negative and CXCR3-positive naive CD8 T cells. TCRdb re-called the 5' RACE reads; every CDR3 protein appears as one record, without DNA. There are roughly 90,000 distinct CDR3 sequences in the sample, with over 1.5% held by the top ten. Sequencing input: naive CXCR3- CD8+ T cells from blood. Source of these receptors: a human donor in good health. Some clones in this sample may be carry-over from other donors' samples. Both conserved end residues are part of each CDR3.

TRBV29-1	TRBJ2-7	CSVEKDSNSYEQYF
TRBV28	TRBJ2-2	CASSQASGELFF
TRBV29-1	TRBJ2-4	CSVLSARNIQYF
TRBV5-1	TRBJ2-1	CASSLIHEQFF
TRBV6-2/TRBV6-3	TRBJ2-2	CASSYGTLYTGELFF
TRBV6-4	TRBJ2-2	CASKGPNTGELFF
TRBV4-3	TRBJ2-1	CASSQGFPGLNNEQFF
TRBV20-1	TRBJ2-7	CSARDVAGASSYEQYF
TRBV29-1	TRBJ2-1	CSVLSGVEQFF
TRBV5-1	TRBJ2-1	CASRPTGSNEQFF
TRBV5-1	TRBJ2-1	CASSWTSGGRNEQFF
TRBV20-1	TRBJ1-1	CSAGGGNTEAFF
TRBV29-1	TRBJ2-5	CSVDRGQETQYF
TRBV29-1	TRBJ2-1	CSAMEPSYNEQFF
TRBV2	TRBJ2-7	CASSDSSKEQYF
TRBV5-4	TRBJ1-4	CASSLSAGSNEKLFF
TRBV20-1	TRBJ1-1	CSARASMNTEAFF
TRBV19	TRBJ1-5	CASREGPREIDQPQHF
TRBV4-3	TRBJ2-7	CASSQDLIGNYEQYF
TRBV20-1	TRBJ2-7	CSARGTASYEQYF
TRBV6-5	TRBJ2-4	CASSSLNIQYF
TRBV4-3	TRBJ1-2	CASSQDRWGLSDYGYTF
TRBV28	TRBJ1-5	CASGLDREAYSNQPQHF
TRBV7-3	TRBJ2-1	CASSLGTSVSYNEQFF
TRBV12-3/TRBV12-4	TRBJ2-5	CASSLTRAQETQYF
TRBV18	TRBJ2-7	CASSPKTSGSPHEQYF
TRBV7-3	TRBJ2-1	CASSLGEGRYNEQFF
TRBV28	TRBJ2-7	CASSGALGAATYEQYF
TRBV16	TRBJ2-7	CASSASPEQYF
TRBV7-9	TRBJ2-7	CASSPPGGDEQYF